This T cell receptor beta chain derives from a study of T cells in Graves' hyperthyroidism and ophthalmopathy (dated by TCRdb to the late 2010s). Background on the whole study: A discovery cohort of approximately 97 patients, about 40 with Graves' ophthalmopathy and more than 55 with stable Graves' hyperthyroidism, was used to find distinguishing TCR V-J signatures. Whether ophthalmopathy could be predicted prospectively was tested in an independent validation cohort made up of under 20 hyperthyroidism patients plus 17 patients who later progressed to ophthalmopathy. The 90 to 100 discovery patients were randomly split 7:3 into training and test sets. The study also compared thyroid tissue and blood T-cell repertoires from roughly 6 Graves' hyperthyroidism patients. Once sampling was done, hyperthyroidism patients were given methimazole at a starting dose of 30 mg daily, whereas ophthalmopathy patients were given high-dose intravenous methylprednisolone. The paper describes TCR Vbeta CDR3 sequencing of 140 or so peripheral blood samples, made up of some 40 ophthalmopathy patients, approximately 73 hyperthyroidism patients and 17 progressor patients.

This clonotype was detected ten times or more. Its antigen target is currently unknown. Base-call qualities are not available, and no considerably larger clone is one nucleotide away. The TCR beta CDR3 regions were amplified from RNA transcripts. A first-round RT-PCR of the TCR CDR3 used the HTBI primer set with the Qiagen OneStep RT-PCR kit. Libraries were constructed in a second round of multiplex PCR, after which size selection and purification were performed. Libraries were sequenced paired-end with 100 bp reads on an Illumina HiSeq2000. Per the source publication's procedure: SOAPnuke was used to process the raw data, with reads discarded if the reads contained adapters or uncalled bases, had a mean Phred below 15, or lacked an exact constant-primer or identifier match. COPE v1.2.5 was used to merge high-quality paired reads, and clonotypes were defined as unique nucleotide sequences. Clonotypes were aligned to IMGT TRBV, TRBD and TRBJ reference segments using MiTCR v1.1. Only V-J combinations with frequency above 0.0001, covering 99% to 99.2% of repertoires, were analysed. The TCS score was defined as the ratio of F50 (clonal expansion) to E x V (chaos), calculated using BLOSUM62-based TCRdist between CDR3 peptides within each V-J. Welch's t-statistics and random forest reduced roughly 500 V-J features to around 14, which were used in a naive Bayes classifier (R e1071). The similarity between thyroid and blood repertoires was quantified using the Morisita-Horn index. In-frame beta chains were kept once TCRdb had trimmed the public reads at Q25 with fastp and called clones with MiXCR. CDR3 protein duplicates are merged, each entry listing the most common genes and DNA. Here the V and J calls rest on TCRdb's processing, not on the authors' analysis. This sample has a few hundred thousand distinct CDR3 sequences in its table, and under 60% of those were observed once. The ten most abundant clones make up under 20% of the sample.

The study excluded patients with uncontrolled infections, other autoimmune diseases, pregnancy or lactation. Diagnoses were based on clinical symptoms, serum thyroxine and TRAb, thyroid ultrasound and orbital computed tomography. Total RNA was extracted with Trizol reagent, and quality was checked on an Agilent 2100 Bioanalyzer. What the work shows at the level of the full study, not this receptor alone: Ophthalmopathy was separated from stable hyperthyroidism by a 13 V-J signature model, with about 86% sensitivity and approximately 81% specificity obtained in cross-validation and 80%/75% obtained in testing. Sample size was not statistically predetermined, and blinding of investigators to group allocation was not performed. Blood samples also contained most of the expanded thyroid clonotypes (frequency above 0.001), which suggests that blood repertoires may reflect thyroid immune responses. In validation, the model predicted progression to ophthalmopathy with around 71% sensitivity and approximately 74% specificity, a median of 6.5 months before onset.

The germline V and J ends show losses of 6 bases and 5 bases respectively, and no gene match explains 7 bases of the junction. As encoded in the germline V gene, CDR1 is ENHRY while CDR2 is SYGVKD. The CDR3 holds 13 amino acids from the cysteine to the phenylalanine. The read is trimmed to its CDR3 DNA, 39 bases read in frame from base 1. Rearrangement joined TRBV10-3 to TRBJ2-7; TRBD1 aligns with 7 central bases. The TCR comes from an adult woman with Graves' disease, either hyperthyroidism or ophthalmopathy (not recorded which). Sequenced sample: peripheral blood or thyroid tissue (not recorded which). The DNA sequence reads TGTGCCATCAGCGCAACAGGGGACCACGAGCAGTACTTC. The resulting protein is CAISATGDHEQYF.